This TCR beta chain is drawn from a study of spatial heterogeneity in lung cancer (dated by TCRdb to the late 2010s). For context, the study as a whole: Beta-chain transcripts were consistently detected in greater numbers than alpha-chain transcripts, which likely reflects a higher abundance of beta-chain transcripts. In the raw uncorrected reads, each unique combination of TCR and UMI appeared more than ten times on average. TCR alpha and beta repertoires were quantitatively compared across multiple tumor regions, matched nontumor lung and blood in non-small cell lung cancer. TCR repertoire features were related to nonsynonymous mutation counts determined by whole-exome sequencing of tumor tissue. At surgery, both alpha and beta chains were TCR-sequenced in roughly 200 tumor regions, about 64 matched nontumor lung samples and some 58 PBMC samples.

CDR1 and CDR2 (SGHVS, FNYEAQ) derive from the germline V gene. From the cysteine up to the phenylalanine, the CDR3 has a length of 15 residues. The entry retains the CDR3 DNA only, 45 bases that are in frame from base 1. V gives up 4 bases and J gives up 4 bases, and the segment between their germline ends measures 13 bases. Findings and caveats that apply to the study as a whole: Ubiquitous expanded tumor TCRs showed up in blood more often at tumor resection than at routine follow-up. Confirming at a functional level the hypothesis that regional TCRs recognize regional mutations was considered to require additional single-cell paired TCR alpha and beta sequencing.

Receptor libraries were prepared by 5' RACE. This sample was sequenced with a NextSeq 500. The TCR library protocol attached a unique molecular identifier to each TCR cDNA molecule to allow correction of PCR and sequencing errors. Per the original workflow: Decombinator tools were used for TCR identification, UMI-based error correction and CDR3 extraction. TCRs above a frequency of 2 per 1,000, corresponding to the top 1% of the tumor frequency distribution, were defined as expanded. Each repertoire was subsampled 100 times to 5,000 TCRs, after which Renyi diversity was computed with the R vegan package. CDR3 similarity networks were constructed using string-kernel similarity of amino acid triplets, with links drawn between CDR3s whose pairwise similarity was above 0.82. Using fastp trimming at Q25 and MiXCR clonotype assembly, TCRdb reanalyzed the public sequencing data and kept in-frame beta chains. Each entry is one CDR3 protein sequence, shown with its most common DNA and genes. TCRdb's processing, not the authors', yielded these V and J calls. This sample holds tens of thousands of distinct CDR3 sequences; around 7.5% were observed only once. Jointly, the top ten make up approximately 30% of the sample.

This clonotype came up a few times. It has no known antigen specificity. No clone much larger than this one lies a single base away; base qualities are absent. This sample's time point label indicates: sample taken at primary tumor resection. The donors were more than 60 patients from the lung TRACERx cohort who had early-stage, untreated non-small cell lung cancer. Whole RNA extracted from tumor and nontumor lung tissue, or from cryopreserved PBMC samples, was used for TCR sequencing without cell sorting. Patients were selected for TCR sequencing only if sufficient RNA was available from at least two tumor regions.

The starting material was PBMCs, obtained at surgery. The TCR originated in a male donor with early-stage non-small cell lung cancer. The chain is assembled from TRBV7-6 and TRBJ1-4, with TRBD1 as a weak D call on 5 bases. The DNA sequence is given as TGTGCCAGCAGCTCCACGGGACTGATTAATGAAAAACTGTTTTTT. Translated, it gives CASSSTGLINEKLFF.